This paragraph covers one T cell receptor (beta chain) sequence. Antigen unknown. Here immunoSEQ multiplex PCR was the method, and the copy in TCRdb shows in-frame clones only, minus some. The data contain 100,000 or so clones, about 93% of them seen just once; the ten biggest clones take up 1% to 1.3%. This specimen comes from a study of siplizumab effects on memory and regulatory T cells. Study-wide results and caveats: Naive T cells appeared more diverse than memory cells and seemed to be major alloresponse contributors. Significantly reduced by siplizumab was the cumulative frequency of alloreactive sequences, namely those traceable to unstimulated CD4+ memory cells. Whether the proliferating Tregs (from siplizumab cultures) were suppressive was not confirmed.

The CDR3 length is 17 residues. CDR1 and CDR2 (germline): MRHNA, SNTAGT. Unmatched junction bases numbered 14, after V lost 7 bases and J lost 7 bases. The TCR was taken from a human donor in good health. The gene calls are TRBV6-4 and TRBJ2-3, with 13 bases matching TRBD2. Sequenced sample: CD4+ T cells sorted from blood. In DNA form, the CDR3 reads TGTGCCAGCATGACTAGCGGGAGGAAGGCACTTGGTTATACGCAGTATTTT. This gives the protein CASMTSGRKALGYTQYF.